This T cell receptor (beta chain) comes out of a study of shared clonotypes between healthy human individuals. Study in general: CD4 naive cells filled three plates per donor, CD4 memory three, CD8 naive two and CD8 memory one.

Both subsets, CD45RA+ naive and CD45RA-negative memory, were split from the CD4+ cells. At the deep level, the assay was run. Profiled with immunoSEQ multiplex PCR; TCRdb holds only in-frame clones, not every one. Of under 2,500,000 clones listed, approximately 94% were seen once; the top ten hold 0.1% to 0.15%. The V and J ends lost 10 bases and 0 bases respectively, with 25 bases between them. CDR1 and CDR2 (germline): ENHRY, SYGVKD. This CDR3 contains 18 residues. The receptor's source is a man aged 18-30 years in good health. The chain has TRBV10-3 and TRBJ2-1, with TRBD2 as a possible D gene (6 bases). Sequencing was performed on naive CD4+ T cells sorted from blood. Subset given: CD45RA+ positively selected. CDR3 region: CATWVGRRGASSYNEQFF. CDR3 sequence (DNA): TGTGCCACCTGGGTGGGCAGACGCGGGGCGAGCTCCTACAATGAGCAGTTCTTC.